This T cell receptor beta chain was profiled in a study of cytomegalovirus exposure and HLA in healthy donors. CDR1 and CDR2 (germline): LNHDA, SQIVND (reference sequence). V shed 7 bases, J shed 2 bases, and the junction held 5 bases outside the gene matches. CDR3 length equals 14 residues. The data were produced by immunoSEQ multiplex PCR, yet TCRdb's version contains in-frame clones alone and is incomplete. This table holds around 250,000 clones, 90% found once. To note about this clone: Its antigen is unknown.

Study-wide points: The authors enumerated 150 to 200 TCR beta chains as linked to cytomegalovirus.

This clonotype originated in a woman aged 18-29 years in good health and CMV-seronegative. Sequencing was performed on PBMCs. The gene calls are TRBV19 and TRBJ1-3, with 7 positions matching TRBD1. DNA for the CDR3: TGTGCCAGTACCGAGACAGGGACTGGAAACACCATATATTTT. This sequence encodes CASTETGTGNTIYF.